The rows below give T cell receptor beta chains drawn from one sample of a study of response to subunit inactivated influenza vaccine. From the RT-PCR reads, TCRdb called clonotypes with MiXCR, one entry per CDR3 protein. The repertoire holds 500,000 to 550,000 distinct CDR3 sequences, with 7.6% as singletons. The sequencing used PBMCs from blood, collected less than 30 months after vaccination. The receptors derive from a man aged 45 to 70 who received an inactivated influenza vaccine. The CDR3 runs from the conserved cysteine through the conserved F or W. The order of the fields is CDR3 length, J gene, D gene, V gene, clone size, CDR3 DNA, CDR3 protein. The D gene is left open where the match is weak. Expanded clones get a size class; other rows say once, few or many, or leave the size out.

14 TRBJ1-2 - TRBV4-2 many TGTGCCAGCAGCCAAGAAGACCAGGACGGGCGGTACACCTTC CASSQEDQDGRYTF
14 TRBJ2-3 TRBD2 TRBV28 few TGTGCCAGCAGTACTAGCGGAGCAGGAGATACGCAGTATTTT CASSTSGAGDTQYF
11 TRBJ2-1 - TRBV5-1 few TGCGCCAGCAGTATAAGTCTAGTGCAGTTCTTC CASSISLVQFF
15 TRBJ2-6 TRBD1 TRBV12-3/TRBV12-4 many TGTGCCAGCAGCCCGGGACAGCCTGGGGCCAACGTCCTGACTTTC CASSPGQPGANVLTF
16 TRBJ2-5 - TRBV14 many TGTGCCAGCAGCCAAAGGCCCGGGACCACTTATGAGACCCAGTACTTC CASSQRPGTTYETQYF
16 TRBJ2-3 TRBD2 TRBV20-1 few TGCAGTGCGCATCCCACTAGCGGGGGCCGAAAAGATACGCAGTATTTT CSAHPTSGGRKDTQYF
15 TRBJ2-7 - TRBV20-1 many TGCAGTGCTAGAGATGTTGAGATGGGACCCTACGAGCAGTACTTC CSARDVEMGPYEQYF
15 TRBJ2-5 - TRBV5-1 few TGCGCCAGCAGCCCAAATACAGGAGACCAAGAGACCCAGTACTTC CASSPNTGDQETQYF
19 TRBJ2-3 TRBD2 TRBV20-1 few TGCAGTGCTAGAGGGAAAGCGGGGGGGCCTTCGTTCCGTACAGATACGCAGTATTTT CSARGKAGGPSFRTDTQYF
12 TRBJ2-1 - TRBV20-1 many TGCAGTGTCGGGGGTCCAGACAATGAGCAGTTCTTC CSVGGPDNEQFF
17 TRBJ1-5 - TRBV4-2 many TGTGCCAGCAGCCAAGAGGATGGCATTAATAGCAATCAGCCCCAGCATTTT CASSQEDGINSNQPQHF
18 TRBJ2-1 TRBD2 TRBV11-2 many TGTGCCAGCAGCGAGTCCGGGACTAGTACCGTTGGGGCCAATGAGCAGTTCTTC CASSESGTSTVGANEQFF
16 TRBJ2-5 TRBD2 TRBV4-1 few TGCGCCAGCAGCCGCCAAGAGACGCGGGGGCAAGAGACCCAGTACTTC CASSRQETRGQETQYF
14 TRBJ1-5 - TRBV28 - TGTGCCAGCAGTCCTGAAAACGGAGGTCAGCCCCAGCATTTT CASSPENGGQPQHF
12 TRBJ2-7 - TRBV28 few TGTGCCAGCAACGCAGGGTGGAATGAGCAGTACTTC CASNAGWNEQYF
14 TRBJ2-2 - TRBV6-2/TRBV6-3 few TGTGCCTGCAGTTATCGCCCCCCGGCCGGGGAGCTGTTTTTT CACSYRPPAGELFF
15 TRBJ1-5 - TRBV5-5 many TGTGCCAGCAGCGCGGGGGGGGATAGCAATCAGCCCCAGCATTTT CASSAGGDSNQPQHF
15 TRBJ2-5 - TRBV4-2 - TGTGCCAGCAGCCAAGATTGGAGGGGCGGCGAGACCCAGTACTTC CASSQDWRGGETQYF
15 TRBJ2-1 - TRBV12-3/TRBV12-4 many TGTGCCAGCAGTTTGCGGGGCAACTCCTACAATGAGCAGTTCTTC CASSLRGNSYNEQFF
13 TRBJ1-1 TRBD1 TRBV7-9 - TGTGCCAGCAGCCAGAACAGGGGCAGTGAAGCTTTCTTT CASSQNRGSEAFF
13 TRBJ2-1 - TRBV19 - TGTGCCAGTAGTTCACATAGCGGAAATGAGCAGTTCTTC CASSSHSGNEQFF
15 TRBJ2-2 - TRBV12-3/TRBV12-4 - TGTGCCAGCAGACTAGGGGGATCGAACACCGGGGAGCTGTTTTTT CASRLGGSNTGELFF
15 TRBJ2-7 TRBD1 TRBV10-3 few TGTGCCATCAGTGAGGCACGGACAGGGGGATACGAGCAGTACTTC CAISEARTGGYEQYF
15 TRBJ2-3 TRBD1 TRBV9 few TGTGCCAGCAGCCCCGAGGGGACAGGGGGCGGTACGCAGTATTTT CASSPEGTGGGTQYF
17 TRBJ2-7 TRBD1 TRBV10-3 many TGTGCCATCAGTGAGTCGACTCTTAGGCAGGGGGCAAACGAGCAGTACTTC CAISESTLRQGANEQYF
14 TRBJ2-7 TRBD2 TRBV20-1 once TGCAGTACTAGGGGGACTAGCGGACCCTACGAGCAGTACTTC CSTRGTSGPYEQYF
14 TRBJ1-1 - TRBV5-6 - TGTGCCAGCAGCTTGGATGGGGCTGGGACTGAAGCTTTCTTT CASSLDGAGTEAFF
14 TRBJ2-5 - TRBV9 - TGTGCCAGCAGCGTAGACACAGACCAAGAGACCCAGTACTTC CASSVDTDQETQYF
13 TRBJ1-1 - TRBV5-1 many TGCGCCAGCAGCTTGGAATTGAGAACTGAAGCTTTCTTT CASSLELRTEAFF
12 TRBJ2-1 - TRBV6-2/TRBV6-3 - TGTGCCAGCAGCCCCCGACATAGTGAGCAGTTCTTC CASSPRHSEQFF
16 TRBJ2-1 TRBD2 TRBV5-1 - TGCGCCAGCAGCAAGGGTGGGACTAGCGCCGACAATGAGCAGTTCTTC CASSKGGTSADNEQFF
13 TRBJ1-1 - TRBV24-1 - TGTGCCACCAGTTCAGGAGGGAACACTGAAGCTTTCTTT CATSSGGNTEAFF
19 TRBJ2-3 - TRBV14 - TGTGCAAGCAGCCAAGACGGAGCTTATATCGGCTCTAGCACAGATACGCAGTATTTT CASSQDGAYIGSSTDTQYF
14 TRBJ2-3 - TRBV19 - TGTGCCAGTAGTATAGTAGCTAACACAGATACGCAGTATTTT CASSIVANTDTQYF
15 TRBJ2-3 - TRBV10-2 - TGCGCCAGCAGTGAAAGGGCGCTTAGCACAGATACGCAGTATTTT CASSERALSTDTQYF
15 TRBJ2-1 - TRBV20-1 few TGCAGTGCTACGGAGACAGGCTTCCCCTACAATGAGCAGTTCTTC CSATETGFPYNEQFF
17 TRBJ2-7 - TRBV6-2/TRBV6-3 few TGTGCCAGCAGTTACTCGAGTTTCGATTGGGGGGAGGACGAGCAGTACTTC CASSYSSFDWGEDEQYF
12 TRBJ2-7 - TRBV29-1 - TGCAGCGTTGATGGGCAGGACTACGAGCAGTACTTC CSVDGQDYEQYF
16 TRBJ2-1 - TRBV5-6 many TGTGCCAGCAGCAACTCCGGGACGGAATCCTACAATGAGCAGTTCTTC CASSNSGTESYNEQFF
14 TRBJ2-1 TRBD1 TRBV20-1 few TGCAGTGCTACCCCGGGACAGGCCCACAATGAGCAGTTCTTC CSATPGQAHNEQFF
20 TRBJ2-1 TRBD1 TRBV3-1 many TGTGCCAGCAGCCATTCCTTCGGGACAGGGCTAGTAGTGTCCTACAATGAGCAGTTCTTC CASSHSFGTGLVVSYNEQFF
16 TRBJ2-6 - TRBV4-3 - TGCGCCAGCAGCCAAGTCCCGAGCTCTGGGGCCAACGTCCTGACTTTC CASSQVPSSGANVLTF